Presented here are 3 T cell receptor beta chains from one specimen sequenced in a study of glioma-infiltrating T cells after dendritic cell vaccination. The protocol was immunoSEQ multiplex PCR, while the TCRdb copy is restricted to in-frame clones and leaves out a portion. Here the sample spans under 100,000 clones, roughly three quarters being singletons. The material sequenced was blood, taken before dendritic cell vaccination. The receptors shown here come from a human donor with glioblastoma.

The chain's CDR3 is CASTFAARSAGELFF. The CDR3 DNA reads as TGTGCCAGTACTTTCGCGGCGAGGTCCGCCGGGGAGCTGTTTTTT. The chain recombines TRBV10-3 with TRBJ2-2; unclear D gene. The CDR3 contains 15 residues. The V end was cut by 10 bases, the J end by 6 bases, with 21 bases between. The germline gives CDR1 ENHRY, CDR2 SYGVKD.

The V and J genes are TRBV5-1 and TRBJ2-5, with TRBD2 as a possible D gene (7 bases). The CDR3 is made up of 14 amino acids. The germline V gene encodes CDR1 SGHRS and CDR2 YFSETQ. V gave up 4 bases and J gave up 5 bases, with 15 bases separating them. The CDR3 sequence is CASSHRGGEETQYF. The CDR3 region has the DNA TGCGCCAGCAGCCACCGAGGGGGGGAGGAGACCCAGTACTTC.

The gene calls are TRBV29-1 and TRBJ2-5; 13 nucleotides align to TRBD2. Germline V gives CDR1 SQVTM, CDR2 ANQGSEA. This CDR3 has 14 amino acids. The V segment lost 6 bases and the J segment 4 bases; nucleotides outside the gene matches: 5. CDR3 residues: CSVQWTSGRETQYF. The DNA for the CDR3 is TGCAGCGTACAGTGGACTAGCGGGAGAGAGACCCAGTACTTC.